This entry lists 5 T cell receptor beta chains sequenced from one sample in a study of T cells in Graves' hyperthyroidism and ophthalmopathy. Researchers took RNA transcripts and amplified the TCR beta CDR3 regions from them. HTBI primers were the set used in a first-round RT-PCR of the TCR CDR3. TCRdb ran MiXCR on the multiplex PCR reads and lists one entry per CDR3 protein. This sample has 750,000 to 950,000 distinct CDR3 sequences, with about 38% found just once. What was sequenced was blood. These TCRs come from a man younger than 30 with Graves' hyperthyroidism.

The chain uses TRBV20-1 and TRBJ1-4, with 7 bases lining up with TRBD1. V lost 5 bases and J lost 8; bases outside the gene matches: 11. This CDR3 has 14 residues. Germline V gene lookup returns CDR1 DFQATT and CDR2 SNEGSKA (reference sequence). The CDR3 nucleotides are TGCAGTGCTGTTCTTACAGGGGTGGGAGAAAAACTGTTTTTT. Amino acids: CSAVLTGVGEKLFF.

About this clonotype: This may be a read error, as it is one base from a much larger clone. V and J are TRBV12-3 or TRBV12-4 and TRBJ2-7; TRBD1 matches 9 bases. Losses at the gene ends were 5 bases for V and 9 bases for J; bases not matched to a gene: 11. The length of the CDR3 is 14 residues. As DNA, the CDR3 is TGTGCCAGCAGTGAGGGGACAGGGAACCACGGGCAGTACTTC. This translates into CASSEGTGNHGQYF.

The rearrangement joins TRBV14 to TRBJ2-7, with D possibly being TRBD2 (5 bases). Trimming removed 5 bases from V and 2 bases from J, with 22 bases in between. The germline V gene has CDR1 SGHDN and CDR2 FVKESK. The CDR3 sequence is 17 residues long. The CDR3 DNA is TGTGCCAGCAGCTTTCCGGGAATAGGGATAGGGCCCTACGAGCAGTACTTC. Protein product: CASSFPGIGIGPYEQYF. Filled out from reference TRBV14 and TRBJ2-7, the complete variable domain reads EAGVTQFPSHSVIEKGQTVTLRCDPISGHDNLYWYRRVMGKEIKFLLHFVKESKQDESGMPNNRFLAERTGGTYSTLKVQPAELEDSGVYFCASSFPGIGIGPYEQYFGPGTRLTVT.

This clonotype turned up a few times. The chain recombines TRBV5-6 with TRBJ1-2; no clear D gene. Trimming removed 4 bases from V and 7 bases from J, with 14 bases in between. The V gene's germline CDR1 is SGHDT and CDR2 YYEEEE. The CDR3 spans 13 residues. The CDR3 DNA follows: TGTGCCAGCAGCCTTGGAGGTAACCTTGGCTACACCTTC. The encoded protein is CASSLGGNLGYTF. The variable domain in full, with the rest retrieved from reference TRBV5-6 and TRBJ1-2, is DAGVTQSPTHLIKTRGQQVTLRCSPKSGHDTVSWYQQALGQGPQFIFQYYEEEERQRGNFPDRFSGHQFPNYSSELNVNALLLGDSALYLCASSLGGNLGYTFGSGTRLTVV.

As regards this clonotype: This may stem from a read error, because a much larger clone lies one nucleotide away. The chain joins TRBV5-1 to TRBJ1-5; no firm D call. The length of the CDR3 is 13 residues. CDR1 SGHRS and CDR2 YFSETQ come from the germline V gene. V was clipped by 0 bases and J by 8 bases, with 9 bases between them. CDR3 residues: CASSLDVVEPQHF. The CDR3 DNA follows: TGCGCCAGCAGCTTGGATGTGGTTGAGCCCCAGCATTTT.